A single sample gave rise to the 5 T cell receptor beta chains below, sequenced in a study of cytomegalovirus exposure and HLA in healthy donors. Sequencing was performed with immunoSEQ multiplex PCR; in TCRdb, only in-frame clones are kept and a portion is missing. The table has 82,000 or so clones, roughly 94% seen once; the top ten hold under 0.9%. Specimen: PBMCs. These receptors originate from a woman between 18 and 29 years old in good health and CMV-seronegative.

DNA of the CDR3: TGTGCCAGCAGTCCCGGGGCCAGGGGAGAAGCTTTCTTT. Residues: CASSPGARGEAFF. V and J are TRBV28 and TRBJ1-1, with D tentatively TRBD1 (6 bases). Germline loops: CDR1 MDHEN, CDR2 SYDVKM. CDR3 length equals 13 residues. Trimming stripped 5 bases from V and 8 bases from J, with 15 bases between.

This clone was seen only a few times. The chain employs TRBV7-8 and TRBJ2-1; 8 bases agree with TRBD2. The CDR3 consists of 15 residues. Looked up from germline, CDR1 is SGHVS and CDR2 is FQNEAQ. V was clipped by 1 base and J by 6 bases; unmatched bases: 5. CDR3 protein: CASSLVGGRTNEQFF. CDR3 sequence (DNA): TGTGCCAGCAGCTTAGTGGGCGGGAGGACCAATGAGCAGTTCTTC. The whole variable domain, filled in from reference TRBV7-8 and TRBJ2-1, reads GAGVSQSPRYKVAKRGQDVALRCDPISGHVSLFWYQQALGQGPEFLTYFQNEAQLDKSGLPSDRFFAERPEGSVSTLKIQRTQQEDSAVYLCASSLVGGRTNEQFFGPGTRLTVL.

This chain connects TRBV6-6 to TRBJ2-3; 14 positions match TRBD2. J was trimmed by 2 bases and V by 11 bases; bases with no gene match: 6. The CDR3 covers 15 residues. CDR1 is MNHNY and CDR2 is SVGAGI in the germline V gene (reference sequence). CDR3 coding DNA: TGTGCCGGGGGGACTAGCGGGGGACCCACAGATACGCAGTATTTT. Amino acid sequence: CAGGTSGGPTDTQYF.

The CDR3 sequence: CASYTQVGHTYGYTF. For the CDR3, the DNA is TGTGCCAGCTATACACAGGTGGGACATACTTATGGCTACACCTTC. The chain carries TRBV6-5 and TRBJ1-2; D may be TRBD1 (6 bases). Germline CDR1 is MNHEY and CDR2 is SVGAGI. This CDR3 is 15 amino acids long. V was trimmed by 8 bases and J by 5 bases, leaving 21 bases between them.

The J gene is TRBJ2-7, the V gene TRBV18; D gene ambiguous. V was pared by 3 bases and J by 2 bases, with 11 bases between. The germline V gene encodes CDR1 KGHSH and CDR2 LQKENI. CDR3 length: 14 amino acids. The CDR3 spells CASSPFVTAYEQYF. CDR3 DNA: TGTGCCAGCTCACCGTTTGTAACGGCCTACGAGCAGTACTTC.